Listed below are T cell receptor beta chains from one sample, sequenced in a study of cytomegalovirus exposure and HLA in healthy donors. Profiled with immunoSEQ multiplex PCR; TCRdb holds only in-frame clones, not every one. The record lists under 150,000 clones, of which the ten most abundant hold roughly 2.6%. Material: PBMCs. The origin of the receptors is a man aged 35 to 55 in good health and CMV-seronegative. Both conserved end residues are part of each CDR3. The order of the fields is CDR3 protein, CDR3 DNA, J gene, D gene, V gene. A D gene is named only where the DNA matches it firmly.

CSVGQTSTEAFF TGCAGCGTGGGACAGACGAGCACTGAAGCTTTCTTT TRBJ1-1 TRBD1 TRBV29-1
CASSQDKSLSNYGYTF TGTGCCAGCAGCCAAGATAAGAGTCTCTCTAACTATGGCTACACCTTC TRBJ1-2 - TRBV4-2
CASSLEDREAFF TGTGCCAGCAGCTTAGAGGACAGGGAGGCTTTCTTT TRBJ1-1 TRBD1 TRBV5-6
CASSEWGSGYEQYF TGTGCCAGCTCAGAATGGGGCAGTGGGTACGAGCAGTACTTC TRBJ2-7 - TRBV18
CATSFGTGNTGELFF TGTGCCACCAGCTTCGGGACAGGGAACACCGGGGAGCTGTTTTTT TRBJ2-2 TRBD1 TRBV15
CASSSSTGDSSGANVLTF TGTGCCAGCAGCTCTTCGACAGGGGACTCCTCTGGGGCCAACGTCCTGACTTTC TRBJ2-6 TRBD1 TRBV9
CASSLGTGLTGELFF TGTGCCAGCAGCTTAGGGACAGGTTTAACCGGGGAGCTGTTTTTT TRBJ2-2 TRBD1 TRBV11-3
CASSQIRREQYF TGTGCCAGCAGCCAGATAAGGAGGGAGCAGTACTTC TRBJ2-7 - TRBV14
CASSVGGRGTGELFF TGTGCCAGCAGCGTAGGGGGAAGGGGGACCGGGGAGCTGTTTTTT TRBJ2-2 - TRBV9
CASSGTTGDLYEQYF TGTGCCAGCAGTGGAACGACAGGGGACTTGTACGAGCAGTACTTC TRBJ2-7 TRBD1 TRBV28
CASSYSSGGPNTGELFF TGCGCCAGCAGCTACAGCTCGGGGGGTCCGAACACCGGGGAGCTGTTTTTT TRBJ2-2 TRBD2 TRBV5-1
CASRVFNRGNQPQHF TGTGCCAGCAGGGTTTTCAACAGGGGCAATCAGCCCCAGCATTTT TRBJ1-5 - TRBV2
CASSPLATNEKLFF TGCGCCAGCAGCCCCCTCGCAACTAATGAAAAACTGTTTTTT TRBJ1-4 - TRBV5-1
CASSPGLAGGSDTQYF TGTGCCAGCAGCCCGGGACTAGCGGGGGGATCAGATACGCAGTATTTT TRBJ2-3 TRBD2 TRBV6-4
CASSLGGTTEAFF TGTGCCAGCAGCTTGGGGGGGACCACTGAAGCTTTCTTT TRBJ1-1 - TRBV7-9
CASSPGGSRRGYTF TGTGCCAGCAGCCCGGGTGGGAGTCGGCGGGGCTACACCTTC TRBJ1-2 - TRBV7-2
CASRTAGLSYEQYF TGTGCCAGCAGGACGGCAGGACTTTCCTACGAGCAGTACTTC TRBJ2-7 - TRBV2
CASSEAGRTGRSDTQYF TGTGCCAGCAGTGAAGCAGGGCGGACAGGGAGATCGGATACGCAGTATTTT TRBJ2-3 TRBD1 TRBV2
CASGPTSGETQYF TGTGCCAGCGGGCCGACTAGCGGGGAGACCCAGTACTTC TRBJ2-5 TRBD2 TRBV9
CASSYPQGAETNEKLFF TGTGCCAGCTCTTACCCGCAGGGGGCAGAGACTAATGAAAAACTGTTTTTT TRBJ1-4 TRBD1 TRBV27
CASSSGDRINSPLHF TGTGCCAGCAGCTCTGGAGACAGGATTAATTCACCCCTCCACTTT TRBJ1-6 - TRBV5-8
CASRSGVTGELFF TGTGCCAGCAGATCCGGGGTCACCGGGGAGCTGTTTTTT TRBJ2-2 - TRBV2
CASSPVGARNTIYF TGTGCCAGCAGCCCGGTGGGGGCACGGAACACCATATATTTT TRBJ1-3 - TRBV13
CASSDSGTSGADTQYF TGTGCCAGCAGTGACTCCGGGACTAGCGGGGCAGATACGCAGTATTTT TRBJ2-3 TRBD2 TRBV6-4
CASSLAGSYEQYF TGTGCCAGCAGCTTAGCCGGTTCCTACGAGCAGTACTTC TRBJ2-7 - TRBV7-9
CSVELGQGLLSGYTF TGCAGCGTTGAATTGGGACAGGGGCTGCTATCAGGCTACACCTTC TRBJ1-2 TRBD1 TRBV29-1
CAISGGLNEKLFF TGTGCCATCAGTGGAGGGTTGAATGAAAAACTGTTTTTT TRBJ1-4 - TRBV10-3
CASSLSTGGLHEQYF TGTGCCAGCAGTTTATCGACAGGGGGCTTACACGAGCAGTACTTC TRBJ2-7 TRBD1 TRBV27
CASSQSLAPNYGYTF TGTGCCAGCAGCCAAAGTTTGGCACCTAACTATGGCTACACCTTC TRBJ1-2 - TRBV5-4
CASSHAGKNNEQFF TGCGCCAGCAGCCATGCAGGGAAGAATAATGAGCAGTTCTTC TRBJ2-1 - TRBV4-3